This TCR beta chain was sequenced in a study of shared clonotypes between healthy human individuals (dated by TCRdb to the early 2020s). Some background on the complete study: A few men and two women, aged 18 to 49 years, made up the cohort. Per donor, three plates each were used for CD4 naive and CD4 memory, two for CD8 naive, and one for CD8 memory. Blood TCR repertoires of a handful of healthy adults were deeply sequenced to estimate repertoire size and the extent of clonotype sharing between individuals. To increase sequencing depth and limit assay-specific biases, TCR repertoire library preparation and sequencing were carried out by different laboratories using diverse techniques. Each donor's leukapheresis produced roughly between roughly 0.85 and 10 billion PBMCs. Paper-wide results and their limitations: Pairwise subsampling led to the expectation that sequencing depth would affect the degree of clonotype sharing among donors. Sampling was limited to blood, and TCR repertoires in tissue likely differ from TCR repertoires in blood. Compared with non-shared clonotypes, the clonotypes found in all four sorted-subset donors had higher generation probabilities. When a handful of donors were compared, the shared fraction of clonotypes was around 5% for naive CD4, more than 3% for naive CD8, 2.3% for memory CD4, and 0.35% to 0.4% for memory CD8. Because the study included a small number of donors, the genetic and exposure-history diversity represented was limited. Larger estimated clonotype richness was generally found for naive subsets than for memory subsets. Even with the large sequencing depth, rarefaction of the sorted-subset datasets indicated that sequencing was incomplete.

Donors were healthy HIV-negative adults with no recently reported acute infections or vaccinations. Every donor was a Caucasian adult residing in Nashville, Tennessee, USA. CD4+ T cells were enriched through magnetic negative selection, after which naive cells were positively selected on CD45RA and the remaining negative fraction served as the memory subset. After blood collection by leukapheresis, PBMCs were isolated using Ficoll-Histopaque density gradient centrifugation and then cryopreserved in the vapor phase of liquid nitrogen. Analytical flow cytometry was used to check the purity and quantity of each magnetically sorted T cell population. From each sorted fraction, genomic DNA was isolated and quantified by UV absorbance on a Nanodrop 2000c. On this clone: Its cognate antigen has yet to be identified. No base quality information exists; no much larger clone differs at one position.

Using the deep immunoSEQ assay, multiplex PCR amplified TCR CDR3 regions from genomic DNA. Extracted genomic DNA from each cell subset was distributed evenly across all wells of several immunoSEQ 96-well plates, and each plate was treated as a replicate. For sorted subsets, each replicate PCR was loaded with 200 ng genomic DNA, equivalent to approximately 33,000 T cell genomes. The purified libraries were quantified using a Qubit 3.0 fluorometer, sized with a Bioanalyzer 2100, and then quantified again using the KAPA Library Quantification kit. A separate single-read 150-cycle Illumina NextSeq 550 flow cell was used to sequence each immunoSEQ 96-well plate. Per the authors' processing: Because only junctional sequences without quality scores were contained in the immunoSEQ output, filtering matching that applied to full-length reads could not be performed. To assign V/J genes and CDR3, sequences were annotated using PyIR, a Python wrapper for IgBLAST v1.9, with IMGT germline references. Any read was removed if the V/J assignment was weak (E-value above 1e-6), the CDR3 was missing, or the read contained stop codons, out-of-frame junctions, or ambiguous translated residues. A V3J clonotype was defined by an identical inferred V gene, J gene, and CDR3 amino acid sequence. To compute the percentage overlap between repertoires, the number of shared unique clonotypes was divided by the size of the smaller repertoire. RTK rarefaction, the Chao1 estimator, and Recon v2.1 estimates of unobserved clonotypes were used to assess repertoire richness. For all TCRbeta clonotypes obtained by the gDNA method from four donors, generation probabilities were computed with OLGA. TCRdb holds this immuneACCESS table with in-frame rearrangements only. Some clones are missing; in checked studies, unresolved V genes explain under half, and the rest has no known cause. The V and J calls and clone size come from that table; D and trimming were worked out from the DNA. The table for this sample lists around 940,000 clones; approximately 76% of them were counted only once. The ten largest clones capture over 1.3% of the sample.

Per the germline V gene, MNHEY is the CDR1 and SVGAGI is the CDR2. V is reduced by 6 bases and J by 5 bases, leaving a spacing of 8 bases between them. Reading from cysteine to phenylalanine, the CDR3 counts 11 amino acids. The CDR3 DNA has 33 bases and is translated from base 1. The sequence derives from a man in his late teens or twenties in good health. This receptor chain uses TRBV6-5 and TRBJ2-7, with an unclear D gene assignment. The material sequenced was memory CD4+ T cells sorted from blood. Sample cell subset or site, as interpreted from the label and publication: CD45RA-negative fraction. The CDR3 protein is CASSNVHEQYF. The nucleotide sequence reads TGTGCCAGCAGCAACGTCCACGAGCAGTACTTC.